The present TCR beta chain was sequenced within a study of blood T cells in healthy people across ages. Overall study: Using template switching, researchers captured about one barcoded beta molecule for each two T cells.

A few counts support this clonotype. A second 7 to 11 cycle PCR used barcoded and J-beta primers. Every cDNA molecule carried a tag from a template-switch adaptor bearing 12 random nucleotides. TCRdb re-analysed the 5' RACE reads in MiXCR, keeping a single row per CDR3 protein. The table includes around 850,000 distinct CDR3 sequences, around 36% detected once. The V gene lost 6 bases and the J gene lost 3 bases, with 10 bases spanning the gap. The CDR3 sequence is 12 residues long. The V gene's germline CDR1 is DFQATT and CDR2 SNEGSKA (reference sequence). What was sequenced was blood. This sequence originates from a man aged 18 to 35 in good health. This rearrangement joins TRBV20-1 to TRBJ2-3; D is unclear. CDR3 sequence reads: CSAPRVTDTQYF. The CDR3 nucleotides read TGCAGTGCGCCTCGAGTGACAGATACGCAGTATTTT.